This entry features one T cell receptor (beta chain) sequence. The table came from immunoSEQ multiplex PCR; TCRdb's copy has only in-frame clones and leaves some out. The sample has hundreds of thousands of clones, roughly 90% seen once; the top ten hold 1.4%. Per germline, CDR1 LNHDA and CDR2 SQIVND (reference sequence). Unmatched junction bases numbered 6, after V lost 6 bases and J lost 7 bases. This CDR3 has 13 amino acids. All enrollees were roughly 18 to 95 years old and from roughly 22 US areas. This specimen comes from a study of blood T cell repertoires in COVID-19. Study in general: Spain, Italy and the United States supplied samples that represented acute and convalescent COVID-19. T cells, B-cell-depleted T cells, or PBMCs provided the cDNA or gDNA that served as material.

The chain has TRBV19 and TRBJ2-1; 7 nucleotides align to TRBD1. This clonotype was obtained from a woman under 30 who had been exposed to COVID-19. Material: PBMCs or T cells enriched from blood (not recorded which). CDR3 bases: TGTGCCAGTAGACTGGGGACAGTGAATGAGCAGTTCTTC. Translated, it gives CASRLGTVNEQFF.